This entry lists 26 T cell receptor beta chains sequenced from one sample in a study of blood T cell repertoires in COVID-19. The method was immunoSEQ multiplex PCR; TCRdb's version includes in-frame clones alone and lacks a portion of them. This table has hundreds of thousands of clones, about 91% appearing once. Sequences were obtained from PBMCs or T cells enriched from blood (not recorded which). Source of these receptors: a woman aged 40 to 55 who had recovered from COVID-19.

The gene calls are TRBV4-3 and TRBJ2-1; D unclear. Germline CDR1 LGHNA, CDR2 YSLEER. There are 15 residues in the CDR3. V dropped 2 bases and J dropped 3 bases, with 11 bases sitting between them. The CDR3 here is CASSQTPEVYNEQFF. The CDR3 DNA reads TGCGCCAGCAGCCAAACCCCCGAGGTCTACAATGAGCAGTTCTTC.

The chain employs TRBV28 and TRBJ2-7, with TRBD1 as a possible D gene (5 bases). The germline V and J ends were trimmed by 4 bases and 6 bases, with 19 bases remaining between them. Germline V CDR1 and CDR2: MDHEN, SYDVKM. The CDR3 length is 15 residues. The CDR3 DNA reads TGTGCCAGCAGTTCACCTTGGTCAGGGTTGAGCGAGCAGTACTTC. This codes for CASSSPWSGLSEQYF.

This sequence joins TRBV29-1 and TRBJ2-1, with D perhaps matching TRBD1 (5 bases). Trimming left V 5 bases short and J 0 bases short, with 8 bases between. The CDR3 loop spans 13 amino acids. CDR1 and CDR2 (germline): SQVTM, ANQGSEA. This CDR3 reads CSVLQGSYNEQFF. The CDR3 DNA sequence: TGCAGCGTTCTGCAGGGCTCCTACAATGAGCAGTTCTTC.

V and J are TRBV9 and TRBJ1-1, with D possibly matching TRBD1 (5 bases). With 0 bases removed from V and 4 bases from J, the gap between germline ends came to 22 bases. The CDR3 contains 18 residues. In germline, CDR1 is SGDLS, CDR2 YYNGEE. The CDR3 region is CASSVVPTGGYWSTEAFF. The CDR3 nucleotides read TGTGCCAGCAGCGTAGTCCCAACCGGGGGATATTGGTCCACTGAAGCTTTCTTT.

This clone has more than one count but fewer than ten. This chain links TRBV20-1 with TRBJ1-4; TRBD1 is a possible D gene (6 bases). CDR3 length: 16 amino acids. The V gene's germline CDR1 is DFQATT and CDR2 SNEGSKA (reference sequence). The germline V and J ends were trimmed by 3 bases and 0 bases, with 14 bases remaining between them. The CDR3 region is CSASPRGASTNEKLFF. Here the CDR3 DNA reads TGCAGTGCTAGTCCCAGGGGAGCATCAACTAATGAAAAACTGTTTTTT.

The chain joins TRBV9 to TRBJ2-5; D unresolved. The CDR3 has 12 residues. Trimming removed 4 bases from V and 5 bases from J, with 9 bases in between. The germline V gene has CDR1 SGDLS and CDR2 YYNGEE. The CDR3 sequence is CASSPDIETQYF. The CDR3 DNA follows: TGTGCCAGCAGCCCAGATATTGAGACCCAGTACTTC.

The gene calls are TRBV11-2 and TRBJ1-1; unclear D gene. The CDR3 runs 16 residues. Germline V lookup: CDR1 SGHAT, CDR2 FQNNGV. Trimming shortened V by 1 base and J by 5 bases, and 17 bases separated the two germline ends. The DNA of the CDR3 is TGTGCCAGCAGCTTAGTTCCCCCCAGGACGGGGACTGAAGCTTTCTTT. Residues: CASSLVPPRTGTEAFF.

The gene calls are TRBV5-1 and TRBJ2-1; 12 bases agree with TRBD2. This CDR3 is 15 amino acids long. V lost 4 bases, J lost 2 bases, and 1 base stayed unmatched. Germline V gene data show CDR1 as SGHRS and CDR2 as YFSETQ. CDR3 protein: CASSPSGRAYNEQFF. CDR3 DNA sequence: TGCGCCAGCAGCCCTAGCGGGAGGGCCTACAATGAGCAGTTCTTC.

The genes are TRBV6-2 or TRBV6-3 and TRBJ1-5, with D tentatively TRBD1 (5 bases). CDR1 and CDR2 (germline): MNHEY, SVGEGT. The V and J ends lost 5 bases and 0 bases respectively, with 17 bases between them. This CDR3 is built from 17 residues. CDR3 nucleotides: TGTGCCAGCAGTGTACTGGACGACAGCTATAGCAATCAGCCCCAGCATTTT. Translation: CASSVLDDSYSNQPQHF.

V is TRBV21-1 and J is TRBJ1-1; TRBD1, as called in the table, went unchecked against the DNA. TRBV21-1 has pseudogene status. This CDR3 contains 17 residues. CDR3 in DNA: TGTGCCAGCAGCGAGGGACAGGGAGGGAATGAGAAAACTGAAGCTTTCTTT. This encodes CASSEGQGGNEKTEAFF.

The chain has TRBV24-1 and TRBJ2-2; 14 nucleotides agree with TRBD2. Germline V gives CDR1 KGHDR, CDR2 SFDVKD. V shed 8 bases and J 1 base; nucleotides not matched to a gene: 2. CDR3 length: 16 amino acids. The CDR3: CATTGTSGRNTGELFF. In DNA form, the CDR3 reads TGTGCCACCACCGGGACTAGCGGGAGGAACACCGGGGAGCTGTTTTTT.

The CDR3 loop reads CASSWPGLAGAGELFF. The DNA of the CDR3 is TGTGCCAGCAGCTGGCCGGGACTAGCGGGAGCCGGGGAGCTGTTTTTT. The chain links TRBV7-2 to TRBJ2-2; 14 positions agree with TRBD2. CDR1 and CDR2 (germline): SGHTA, FQGNSA. The CDR3 spans 16 residues. With V trimmed by 4 bases and J by 6 bases, 4 bases remained unmatched.

V and J are TRBV23-1 and TRBJ1-4; maybe TRBD1 (6 bases). TRBV23-1 carries the ORF label, with uncertain function. CDR3 length equals 13 residues. V shed 3 bases and J shed 8 bases, with 10 bases lying between them. The CDR3 protein is CASSQDSKEKLFF. Here the CDR3 DNA reads TGCGCCAGCAGTCAGGACAGTAAAGAAAAACTGTTTTTT.

The V and J genes are TRBV11-1 and TRBJ2-7; 7 nucleotides align to TRBD1. Trimming at V came to 3 bases and at J to 4 bases, leaving 6 bases not matched to a gene. The CDR3 runs 14 residues. The germline V gene encodes CDR1 SGHAT and CDR2 FQDESV (reference sequence). CDR3 sequence: CASSFYRGSYEQYF. The CDR3 DNA follows: TGTGCCAGCAGCTTCTACAGGGGCTCTTACGAGCAGTACTTC.

V usage is TRBV18 and J usage is TRBJ1-2; 10 nucleotides align to TRBD1. J lost 10 bases, V lost 3 bases, and 8 bases had no gene match. The germline CDR1 and CDR2 sequences are KGHSH and LQKENI. The CDR3 is made up of 14 amino acids. CDR3 sequence: CASSPTGGLLDYTF. The DNA of the CDR3 is TGTGCCAGCTCACCGACAGGGGGCCTATTGGACTACACCTTC.

This chain joins TRBV28 and TRBJ2-7; D is ambiguous. Germline values: CDR1 MDHEN, CDR2 SYDVKM. V was trimmed by 4 bases and J by 7 bases, leaving 20 bases between them. The length of the CDR3 is 15 residues. CDR3 nucleotide sequence: TGTGCCAGCAGTTCAGACACCATAGACATAACTGAGCAGTACTTC. Translation: CASSSDTIDITEQYF.

This sequence joins TRBV15 and TRBJ2-1; 8 nucleotides agree with TRBD2. Germline V gives CDR1 LNHNV, CDR2 YYDKDF (reference sequence). The CDR3 covers 16 residues. After removal of 0 bases from V and 7 bases from J, the junction contained 8 bases not matched to a gene. CDR3 coding DNA: TGTGCCACCAGCAGAGAAACAGCGGGAGAGAGGAATGAGCAGTTCTTC. Translating gives CATSRETAGERNEQFF.

V and J are TRBV28 and TRBJ1-5, with a tentative D call TRBD1 (5 bases). From germline, CDR1 is MDHEN and CDR2 SYDVKM. The V end lost 7 bases, the J end lost 5 bases, and 12 bases lay between the germline ends. The length of the CDR3 is 13 residues. The CDR3 DNA sequence: TGTGCCAGCACCCTAGGGGTGTATCAGCCCCAGCATTTT. As protein: CASTLGVYQPQHF.

The rearrangement joins TRBV6-5 to TRBJ2-2, with D possibly TRBD1 on 6 matching bases. This CDR3 spans 16 amino acids. V lost 0 bases and J 2 bases, leaving 10 bases between the germline ends. CDR1 MNHEY and CDR2 SVGAGI come from the germline V gene. Here the CDR3 DNA reads TGTGCCAGCAGTTACTCGACAGGTGGAAACACCGGGGAGCTGTTTTTT. Translated, it gives CASSYSTGGNTGELFF.

V and J are TRBV29-1 and TRBJ2-3; TRBD2 might be the D (6 bases). Trimming removed 8 bases at V and 2 bases at J, with 17 bases between. Germline CDR1 reads SQVTM; CDR2 reads ANQGSEA. The CDR3 totals 14 residues. The CDR3 loop is CSYSGGDLTDTQYF. CDR3 sequence (DNA): TGCAGCTACTCCGGCGGGGACCTCACAGATACGCAGTATTTT.

This clone was observed once. One end of the junction varies from germline; a read error may be responsible. The genes are TRBV7-7 and TRBJ2-3, with 8 bases that match TRBD2. In germline, CDR1 is SSHAT, CDR2 FNYEAQ (reference sequence). The CDR3 has 16 residues. CDR3 in amino acids: CASSPNPAGVTDTQYF. The CDR3 region has the DNA TGTGCTAGCAGCCCTAACCCAGCGGGAGTGACAGATACGCAGTATTTT.

The chain combines TRBV5-1 with TRBJ2-4, with TRBD2 matching 7 bases. This CDR3 spans 16 amino acids. Germline V gene sequence: CDR1 SGHRS, CDR2 YFSETQ. V trimming: 0 bases; J trimming: 6 bases; junction bases outside the gene matches: 9. This CDR3 is CASSLETSEVSNIQYF. The CDR3 DNA sequence: TGCGCCAGCAGCTTGGAAACTAGCGAGGTGTCAAACATTCAGTACTTC.

The V gene is TRBV29-1, the J gene TRBJ1-1, with a possible D match to TRBD1 (5 bases). The germline gives CDR1 SQVTM, CDR2 ANQGSEA. The CDR3 totals 13 residues. Trimming cost V 1 base and J 1 base, with 7 bases left between them. CDR3 loop: CSVEVGQNTEAFF. The CDR3 DNA reads as TGCAGCGTTGAAGTTGGACAGAACACTGAAGCTTTCTTT.

This chain connects TRBV6-2 or TRBV6-3 to TRBJ2-5; the D is unclear. CDR1 is MNHEY, CDR2 SVGEGT, per germline. Trimming cost V 2 bases and J 7 bases, with 11 bases left between them. CDR3 length equals 13 residues. The CDR3 here is CASSYVGFGTQYF. The CDR3 DNA is TGTGCCAGCAGTTACGTCGGGTTCGGGACCCAGTACTTC.

V is TRBV28 and J is TRBJ2-1; TRBD1 agrees at 8 bases. Germline CDR1 and CDR2: MDHEN and SYDVKM. V lost 8 bases to trimming and J lost 10 bases; unmatched junction nucleotides: 10. The CDR3 consists of 13 residues. The CDR3 nucleotides read TGTGCCAGCGCCGGGACAGGACCTTGGGAGCAGTTCTTC. Translation gives CASAGTGPWEQFF. Together with reference TRBV28 and TRBJ2-1, the CDR3 gives the full variable domain: DVKVTQSSRYLVKRTGEKVFLECVQDMDHENMFWYRQDPGLGLRLIYFSYDVKMKEKGDIPEGYSVSREKKERFSLILESASTNQTSMYLCASAGTGPWEQFFGPGTRLTVL.

The genes are TRBV2 and TRBJ2-7; 13 positions agree with TRBD2. The J segment lost 1 base and the V segment lost 6 bases, leaving 12 bases of the junction unmatched. The CDR3 spans 18 residues. Germline V gene sequence: CDR1 SNHLY, CDR2 FYNNEI. CDR3 sequence reads: CASSERTSGRGPSYEQYF. CDR3 nucleotide sequence: TGTGCCAGCAGCGAGAGGACTAGCGGGAGAGGGCCTTCCTACGAGCAGTACTTC.